The 7 T cell receptor beta chains given below trace back to one sample, sequenced in a study of beta chain features in type 1 diabetes (dated by TCRdb to the late 2010s). Receptors were amplified or captured by the immunoSEQ multiplex PCR assay. The entire amount of isolated RNA was reverse transcribed using the High Capacity cDNA Reverse Transcription Kit, so the sequenced TCRB transcripts were expressed ones. This is the immuneACCESS table as TCRdb keeps it, with only in-frame sequences that have V and J called. A part of the clones is gone; compared with another copy, unresolved V genes explain less than half, and the rest is unexplained. Here the sample has approximately 170,000 clones; 7.5% to 9.5% occur a single time. The biggest ten clones account for 2% to 2.5% of the sample. Material for sequencing was central memory CD4+ T cells from blood. These TCRs come from a woman younger than 35 in good health.

This clone was seen more than once but under ten times. J is TRBJ1-6 and V is TRBV4-3; perhaps TRBD1 as D (6 bases). The V end was cut by 1 base, the J end by 14 bases, with 30 bases between. The germline V gene encodes CDR1 LGHNA and CDR2 YSLEER. This CDR3 has 19 residues. CDR3 nucleotides: TGCGCCAGCAGCCAAGTAGGACGAACGACGGGGACACGGGTGATGGCCCTCCACTTT. Translating gives CASSQVGRTTGTRVMALHF.

The V call is TRBV6-5, the J call TRBJ1-3; TRBD1 matches at 7 bases. The CDR3 has 15 amino acids. V trimming: 6 bases; J trimming: 0 bases; junction bases outside the gene matches: 5. Looked up from germline, CDR1 is MNHEY and CDR2 is SVGAGI. CDR3 in amino acids: CASSQGTASGNTIYF. CDR3 sequence (DNA): TGTGCCAGCAGCCAAGGGACAGCCTCTGGAAACACCATATATTTT.

The chain has TRBV11-3 and TRBJ2-7; perhaps TRBD1 as D (6 bases). Trimming cost V 4 bases and J 2 bases, with 15 bases left between them. The CDR3 has 15 amino acids. CDR1 is SGHNT and CDR2 is YENEEA in the germline V gene. CDR3: CASSSSGVSTYEQYF. CDR3 sequence (DNA): TGTGCCAGCAGCTCCTCAGGGGTTTCAACCTACGAGCAGTACTTC.

A few counts support this clone. The chain joins TRBV6-5 to TRBJ2-3; D may be TRBD2 (5 bases). The CDR3 covers 13 residues. Germline loops: CDR1 MNHEY, CDR2 SVGAGI. V gave up 6 bases and J gave up 1 base, with 8 bases separating them. The CDR3: CASRRGRTDTQYF. CDR3 nucleotides: TGTGCCAGCAGACGGGGTCGCACAGATACGCAGTATTTT.

The chain employs TRBV5-1 and TRBJ2-3, with 10 bases identical to TRBD2. J lost 1 base, V lost 0 bases, and 5 bases had no gene match. Germline lookup yields CDR1 SGHRS and CDR2 YFSETQ. The CDR3 is 17 residues long. DNA of the CDR3: TGCGCCAGCAGCTTGGGATCTAGCGGGGGACGCACAGATACGCAGTATTTT. Translation gives CASSLGSSGGRTDTQYF.

As to this clone: Compared with germline, one end of the junction differs, possibly owing to a read error. The chain couples TRBV2 to TRBJ2-1; TRBD1 agrees at 10 bases. CDR3 size: 12 residues. Germline-derived CDR1 and CDR2 are SNHLY and FYNNEI. The CDR3 nucleotides read TGTGCCAGCAGTCCCGGAGGGACAGGGGAACTCTTC. Encoded protein: CASSPGGTGELF.

A few counts support this clone. The chain employs TRBV4-2 and TRBJ2-1, with TRBD2 identical over 15 bases. V was pared by 1 base and J by 2 bases, with 9 bases of the junction left unmatched. This CDR3 is built from 20 residues. Germline V gene sequence: CDR1 LGHNA, CDR2 YNFKEQ. CDR3 DNA: TGTGCCAGCAGCCAAGCCGCTGGGGGACTAGCGGGGGGAACCTACAATGAGCAGTTCTTC. Translated, it gives CASSQAAGGLAGGTYNEQFF.